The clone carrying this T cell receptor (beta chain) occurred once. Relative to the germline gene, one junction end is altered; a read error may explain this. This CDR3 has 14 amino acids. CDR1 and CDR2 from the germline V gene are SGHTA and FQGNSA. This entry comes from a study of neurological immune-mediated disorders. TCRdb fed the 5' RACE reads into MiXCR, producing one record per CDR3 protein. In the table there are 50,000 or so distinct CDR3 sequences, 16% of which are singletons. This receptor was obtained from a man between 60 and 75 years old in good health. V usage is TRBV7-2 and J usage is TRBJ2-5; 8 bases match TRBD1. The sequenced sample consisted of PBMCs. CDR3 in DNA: TGTGCCAGCGGACAGGGACCCACGCAAGAGACACAGTACTTC. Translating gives CASGQGPTQETQYF.